The clone carrying this T cell receptor beta chain was observed a single time. This record comes from a study of blood T cell repertoires in COVID-19. Turning to the study itself: The United States, Italy and Spain provided the acute and convalescent COVID-19 samples.

V lost 10 bases to trimming and J lost 4 bases; unmatched junction nucleotides: 13. The length of the CDR3 is 15 residues. Germline assignment: CDR1 LNHDA and CDR2 SQIVND (reference sequence). The method was immunoSEQ multiplex PCR; TCRdb's version includes in-frame clones alone and lacks a portion of them. The sample contains approximately 300,000 clones, roughly 85% of which appear only once. This clonotype was sampled from a woman aged 25 to 45 who had recovered from COVID-19. The sample was PBMCs or T cells enriched from blood (not recorded which). The genes are TRBV19 and TRBJ1-2; TRBD1 matches 9 bases. The CDR3 protein is CATRPGTGTGYGYTF. The CDR3 DNA reads as TGTGCCACTAGACCTGGGACAGGGACCGGCTATGGCTACACCTTC.